This TCR beta chain was sequenced for a study of T cells after yellow fever vaccination. Study-wide results and limits: Once the booster was given, most primary-vaccination clones reappeared, at around 95% for CD4 and 88% for CD8. Abundant bulk-derived clonotypes could contaminate FACS-sorted repertoires.

This clonotype was seen a few times. What it recognizes is unknown. Making TCR cDNA involved 5'RACE template switching, which added UMIs and a universal primer site. TCRdb itself ran the 5' RACE reads through MiXCR, one entry per CDR3 protein. Of around 610,000 distinct CDR3 sequences listed, about 14% are singletons. CDR3 length equals 17 residues. J was trimmed by 7 bases and V by 4 bases; bases with no gene match: 14. From germline, CDR1 is MNHEY and CDR2 SVGAGI. The origin of this receptor is a man aged 25-45 years who received the YFV17D yellow fever vaccine. This chain uses TRBV6-5 with TRBJ2-1; TRBD2 aligns across 9 bases. The sample here was PBMCs, taken on the day of the yellow fever booster vaccination. The chain's CDR3 is CASSSIQGTSSKNEQFF. DNA of the CDR3: TGTGCCAGCAGTTCAATACAGGGGACTAGCAGTAAGAATGAGCAGTTCTTC.